What follows is one TCR beta chain and its context. TCRdb's table, derived via immunoSEQ multiplex PCR, lists solely in-frame clones and lacks some. This table has around 60,000 clones, roughly 84% appearing once. This sample is drawn from a study of blood T cell repertoires in COVID-19. V shed 2 bases and J shed 4 bases, with 10 bases lying between them. CDR1 KGHDR and CDR2 SFDVKD come from the germline V gene. The CDR3 spans 14 residues. The chain carries TRBV24-1 and TRBJ1-2; D gene unclear. This TCR derives from a man between 60 and 75 years old with COVID-19, enrolled during active disease. The sequenced sample was peripheral blood. CDR3 residues: CATSDSTISYGYTF. The CDR3 DNA follows: TGTGCCACCAGTGATTCGACAATAAGCTATGGCTACACCTTC.